The rows below give T cell receptor beta chains drawn from one sample of a study of blood T cell repertoires in COVID-19. Profiled with immunoSEQ multiplex PCR; TCRdb holds only in-frame clones, not every one. Of fewer than 300,000 clones in the sample, over 75% were seen once. Material: PBMCs or T cells enriched from blood (not recorded which). The origin of the receptors is a man between 18 and 29 years old who had recovered from COVID-19. The conserved cysteine and the conserved F or W are not part of the CDR3 here. Each record gives: J gene, V gene, CDR3 protein.

J: TRBJ2-5
V: TRBV6-5
CDR3: ASRKGQGQETQY

J: TRBJ2-2
V: TRBV5-1
CDR3: ASSLGLAGNTGELF

J: TRBJ1-6
V: TRBV6-5
CDR3: ASSDRVRSPLH

J: TRBJ1-1
V: TRBV12-3/TRBV12-4
CDR3: ASSLTGNTEAF

J: TRBJ2-2
V: TRBV9
CDR3: ASSGAGDTNTGELF

J: TRBJ2-7
V: TRBV4-1
CDR3: ASSLGQGVSSEQY

J: TRBJ1-1
V: TRBV7-8
CDR3: ASSITENTEAF

J: TRBJ2-1
V: TRBV5-4
CDR3: ASSFRGGNEQF

J: TRBJ2-3
V: TRBV30
CDR3: AWSVLNTQY

J: TRBJ1-1
V: TRBV28
CDR3: ASSLTSANTEAF

J: TRBJ1-2
V: TRBV18
CDR3: ASSPSGTGHGYT

J: TRBJ1-4
V: TRBV2
CDR3: ASSELDRDEKLF

J: TRBJ1-5
V: TRBV18
CDR3: ASSPGQGAVVGQPQH

J: TRBJ1-1
V: TRBV20-1
CDR3: SASLGQGWTEAF

J: TRBJ2-5
V: TRBV3-1/TRBV3-2
CDR3: ASSLYVGRGQETQY

J: TRBJ2-3
V: TRBV19
CDR3: ASSVRQGASTDTQY